This T cell receptor beta chain was captured in a study of T cell repertoires in cytomegalovirus infection. Overall study context: CMV infection together with matching HLA type was indicated by public TCR beta signatures. Findings and caveats of the study: Dominating the ex vivo response were HLA-C-restricted CMV-specific TCR beta clonotypes.

CDR1 and CDR2 (germline): MNHEY, SVGAGI. The CDR3 has 16 amino acids. A single record per CDR3 protein comes from TCRdb applying MiXCR to the reads. The sample lists roughly 600,000 distinct CDR3 sequences; approximately 24% were seen once. As regards this clonotype: What it recognizes is unknown. Germline and junction disagree at one end, which may indicate a read error.

The TCR was taken from a human donor in good health (CMV status not recorded). Some clones in this sample may be carry-over from other donors' samples. Sample: CD8+ T cells from PBMCs. J is TRBJ1-6 and V is TRBV6-5, with D uncertain. In DNA, the CDR3 is TGTGCCAGCAGTTATTCGGGCAACCCGTGGGGTTCACTCCTCCACTTT. This codes for CASSYSGNPWGSLLHF.